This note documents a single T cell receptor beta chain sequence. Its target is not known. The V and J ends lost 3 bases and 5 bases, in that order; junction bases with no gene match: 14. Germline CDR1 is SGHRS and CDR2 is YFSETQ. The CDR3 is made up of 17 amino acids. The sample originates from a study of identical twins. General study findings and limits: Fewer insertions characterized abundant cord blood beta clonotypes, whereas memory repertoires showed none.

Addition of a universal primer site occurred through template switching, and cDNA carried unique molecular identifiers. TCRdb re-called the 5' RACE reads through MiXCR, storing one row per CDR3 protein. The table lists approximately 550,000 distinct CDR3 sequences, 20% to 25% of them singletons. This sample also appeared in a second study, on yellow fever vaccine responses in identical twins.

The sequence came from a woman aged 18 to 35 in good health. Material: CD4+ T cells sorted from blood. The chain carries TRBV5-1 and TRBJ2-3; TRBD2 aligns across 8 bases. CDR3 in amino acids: CASSWGSPGGREDTQYF. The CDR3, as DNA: TGCGCCAGCAGCTGGGGCAGCCCGGGAGGGCGAGAAGATACGCAGTATTTT.